This T cell receptor (beta chain) is from a study of low-dose radiotherapy and immunotherapy resistance in tumors. Across the whole study: For Cohort 1, fractions of 0.5 Gy were given every 2 weeks, reaching 6.5 Gy overall. Each patient was administered nivolumab intravenously at 240 mg, which was a flat dose, every two weeks, along with intravenous ipilimumab at 1 mg/kg every six weeks.

TRAV- and TRBV-specific primers primed first-strand cDNA, covering alpha and beta chains. It was with a constant-region primer and a V-primer adapter that TCRs were amplified over roughly 19 PCR cycles. One entry per CDR3 protein, called by TCRdb with MiXCR from the reads. The sample carries around 9,000 distinct CDR3 sequences, about 70% recorded once. The table lists this clonotype with a few counts. It was nivolumab, ipilimumab, aspirin, low-dose cyclophosphamide and low-dose radiotherapy that donors received. J was trimmed by 3 bases and V by 0 bases; bases with no gene match: 7. Germline V gene lookup returns CDR1 SGHDN and CDR2 FVKESK. The CDR3 loop spans 17 amino acids.

V gene TRBV14 combines with J gene TRBJ2-3; 9 bases agree with TRBD1. The sequence came from a human donor with advanced metastatic prostate, ovarian, gallbladder or colorectal cancer (not recorded which). This table probably holds off-target reads from a library built for another chain. The CDR3 reads CASSQDRGTGLTDTQYF. The CDR3 DNA follows: TGTGCCAGCAGCCAAGATCGGGGGACAGGGTTGACAGATACGCAGTATTTT.